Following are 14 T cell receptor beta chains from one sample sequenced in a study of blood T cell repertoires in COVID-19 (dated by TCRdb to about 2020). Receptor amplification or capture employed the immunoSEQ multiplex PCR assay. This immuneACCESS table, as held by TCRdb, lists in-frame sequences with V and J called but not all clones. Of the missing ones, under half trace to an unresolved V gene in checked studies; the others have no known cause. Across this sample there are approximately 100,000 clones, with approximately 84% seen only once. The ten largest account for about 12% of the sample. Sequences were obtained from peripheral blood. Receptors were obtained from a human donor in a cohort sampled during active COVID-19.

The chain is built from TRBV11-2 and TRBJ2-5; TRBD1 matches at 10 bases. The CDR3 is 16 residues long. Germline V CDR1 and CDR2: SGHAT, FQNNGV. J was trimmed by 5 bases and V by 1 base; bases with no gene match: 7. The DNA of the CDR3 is TGTGCCAGCAGCTTAGGAACCCGGACAGGGGGGGAGACCCAGTACTTC. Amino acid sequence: CASSLGTRTGGETQYF. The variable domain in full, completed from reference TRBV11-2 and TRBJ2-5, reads EAGVAQSPRYKIIEKRQSVAFWCNPISGHATLYWYQQILGQGPKLLIQFQNNGVVDDSQLPKDRFSAERLKGVDSTLKIQPAKLEDSAVYLCASSLGTRTGGETQYFGPGTRLLVL.

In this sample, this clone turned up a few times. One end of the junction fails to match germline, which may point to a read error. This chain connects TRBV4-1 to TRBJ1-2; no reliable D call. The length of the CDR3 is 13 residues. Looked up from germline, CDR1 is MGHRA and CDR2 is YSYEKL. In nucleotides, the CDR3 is TGCGCCAGCAGTCAAGGCGGCCACCCCAGCTACACCTTC. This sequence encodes CASSQGGHPSYTF.

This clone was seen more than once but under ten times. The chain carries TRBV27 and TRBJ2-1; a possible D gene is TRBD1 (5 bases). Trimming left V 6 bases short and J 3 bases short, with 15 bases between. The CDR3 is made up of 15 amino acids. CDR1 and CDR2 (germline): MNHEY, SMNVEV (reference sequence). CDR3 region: CASRADSVLYNEQFF. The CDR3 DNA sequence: TGTGCCAGCAGGGCAGACAGTGTCCTCTACAATGAGCAGTTCTTC.

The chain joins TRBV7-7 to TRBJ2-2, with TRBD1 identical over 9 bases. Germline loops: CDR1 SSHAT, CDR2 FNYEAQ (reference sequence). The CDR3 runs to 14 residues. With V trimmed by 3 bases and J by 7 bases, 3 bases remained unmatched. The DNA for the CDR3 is TGTGCCAGCAGCTTGACAGGGGGTGACGGGGAGCTGTTTTTT. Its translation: CASSLTGGDGELFF.

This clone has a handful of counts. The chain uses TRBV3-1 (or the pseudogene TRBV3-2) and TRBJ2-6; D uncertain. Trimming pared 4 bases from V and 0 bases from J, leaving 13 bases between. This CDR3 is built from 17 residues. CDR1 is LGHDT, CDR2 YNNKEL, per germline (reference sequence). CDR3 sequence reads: CASSPRGLGSGANVLTF. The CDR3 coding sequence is TGTGCCAGCAGCCCCCGAGGCCTGGGCTCTGGGGCCAACGTCCTGACTTTC.

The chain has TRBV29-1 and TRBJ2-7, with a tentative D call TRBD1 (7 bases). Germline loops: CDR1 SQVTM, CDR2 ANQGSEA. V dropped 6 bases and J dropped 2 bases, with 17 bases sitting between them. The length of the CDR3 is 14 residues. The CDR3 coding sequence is TGCAGCGTCGGAATGGGCAGGGGGGCCTACGAGCAGTACTTC. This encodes CSVGMGRGAYEQYF.

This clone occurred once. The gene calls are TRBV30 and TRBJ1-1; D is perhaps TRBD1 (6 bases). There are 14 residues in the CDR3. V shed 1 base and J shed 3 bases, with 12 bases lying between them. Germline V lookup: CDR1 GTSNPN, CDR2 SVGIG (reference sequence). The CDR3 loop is CAWSATGWDTEAFF. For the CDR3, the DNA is TGTGCCTGGAGTGCTACAGGGTGGGACACTGAAGCTTTCTTT.

CDR3 sequence reads: CASSSLPGPYYHYEQYF. In DNA, the CDR3 is TGTGCCAGCAGCTCCTTACCGGGTCCATATTACCACTACGAGCAGTACTTC. The rearrangement joins TRBV7-2 to TRBJ2-7; D not resolved. V was pared by 4 bases and J by 3 bases, with 22 bases between. The CDR3 loop spans 17 amino acids. Germline CDR1 and CDR2: SGHTA and FQGNSA.

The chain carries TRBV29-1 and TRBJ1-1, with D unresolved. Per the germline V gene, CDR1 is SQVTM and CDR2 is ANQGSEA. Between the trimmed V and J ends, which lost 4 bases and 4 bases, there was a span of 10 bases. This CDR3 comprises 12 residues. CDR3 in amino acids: CSVGEGLTEAFF. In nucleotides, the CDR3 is TGCAGCGTTGGGGAGGGTCTCACTGAAGCTTTCTTT.

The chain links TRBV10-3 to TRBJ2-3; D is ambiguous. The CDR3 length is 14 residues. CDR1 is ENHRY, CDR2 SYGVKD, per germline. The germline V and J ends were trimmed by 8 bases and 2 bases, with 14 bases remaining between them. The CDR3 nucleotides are TGTGCCATCGCACCGGGTCCTAACACAGATACGCAGTATTTT. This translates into CAIAPGPNTDTQYF.

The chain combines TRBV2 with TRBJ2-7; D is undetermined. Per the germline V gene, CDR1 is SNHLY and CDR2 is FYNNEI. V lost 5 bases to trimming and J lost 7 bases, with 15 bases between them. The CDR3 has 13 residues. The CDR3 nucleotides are TGTGCCAGCAGTTCAAGAGGTCCGGAGGAGCAGTACTTC. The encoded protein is CASSSRGPEEQYF.

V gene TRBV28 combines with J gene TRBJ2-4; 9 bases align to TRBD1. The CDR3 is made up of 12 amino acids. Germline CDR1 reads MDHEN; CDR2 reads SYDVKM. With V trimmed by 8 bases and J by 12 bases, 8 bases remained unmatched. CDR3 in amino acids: CASVGTGIAQYF. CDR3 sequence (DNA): TGTGCCAGCGTTGGGACAGGGATCGCTCAGTACTTC.

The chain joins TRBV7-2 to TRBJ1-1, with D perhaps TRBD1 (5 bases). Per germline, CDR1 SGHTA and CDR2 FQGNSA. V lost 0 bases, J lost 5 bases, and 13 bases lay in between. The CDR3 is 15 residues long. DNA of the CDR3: TGTGCCAGCAGCTTAGCGCAGGGTCTGAGGACTGAAGCTTTCTTT. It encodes CASSLAQGLRTEAFF.

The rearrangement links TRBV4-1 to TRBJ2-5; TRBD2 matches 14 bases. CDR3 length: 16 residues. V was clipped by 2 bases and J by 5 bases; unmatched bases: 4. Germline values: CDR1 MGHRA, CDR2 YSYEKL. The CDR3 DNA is TGCGCCAGCAGCCAAAGACTAGCGGGGGGGCGGGAGACCCAGTACTTC. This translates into CASSQRLAGGRETQYF.